This TCR beta chain was sequenced in a study of CD8 T cells in Susac syndrome. Looked up from germline, CDR1 is MNHEY and CDR2 is SMNVEV (reference sequence). V shed 4 bases and J shed 6 bases, with 13 bases lying between them. The CDR3 is 14 amino acids. Random hexamers were used to reverse transcribe the RNA input (roughly 0.5 to 1 ug). The authors amplified TCR beta CDR3 across 54 Vbeta and 13 Jbeta using immunoSEQ multiplex PCR. TCRdb redid the calling of the immunoSEQ multiplex PCR reads with MiXCR, one entry per CDR3 protein. The top ten hold 0.16% of the sample, which has about 150,000 distinct CDR3 sequences, approximately 95% seen once. The diagnostic criteria were recently defined, and patients with Susac syndrome met them for definite or probable disease.

The sequencing sample was made of CD4+ T cells from PBMCs. The chain is built from TRBV27 and TRBJ2-1; no firm D call. The TCR was taken from a human donor with Susac syndrome. The CDR3 nucleotides read TGTGCCAGCAGTTCCACCGGGCCCCCCAATGAGCAGTTCTTC. Protein sequence: CASSSTGPPNEQFF.